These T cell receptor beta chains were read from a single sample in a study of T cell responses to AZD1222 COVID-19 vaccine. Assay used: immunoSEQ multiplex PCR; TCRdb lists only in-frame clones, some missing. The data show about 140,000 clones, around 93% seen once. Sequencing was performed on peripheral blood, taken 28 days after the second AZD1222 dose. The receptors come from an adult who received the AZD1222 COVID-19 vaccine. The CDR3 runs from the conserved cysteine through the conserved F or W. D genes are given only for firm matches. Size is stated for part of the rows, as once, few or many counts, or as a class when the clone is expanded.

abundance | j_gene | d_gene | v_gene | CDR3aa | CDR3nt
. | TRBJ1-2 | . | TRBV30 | CAWSRGANYGYTF | TGTGCCTGGAGTAGAGGGGCGAACTATGGCTACACCTTC
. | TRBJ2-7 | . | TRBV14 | CASSQSGYEQYF | TGTGCCAGCAGCCAAAGTGGCTACGAGCAGTACTTC
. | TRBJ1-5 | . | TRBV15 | CATSRGPASNQPQHF | TGTGCCACCAGCAGAGGGCCGGCTAGCAATCAGCCCCAGCATTTT
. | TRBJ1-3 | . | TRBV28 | CASSLTAASGNTIYF | TGTGCCAGCAGTTTAACGGCAGCCTCTGGAAACACCATATATTTT
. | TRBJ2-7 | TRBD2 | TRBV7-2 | CASSLLRLAGNEQYF | TGTGCCAGCAGCTTGTTAAGACTAGCGGGGAACGAGCAGTACTTC
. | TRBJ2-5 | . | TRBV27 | CASSPGLSETQYF | TGTGCCAGCAGTCCCGGCCTGTCCGAGACCCAGTACTTC
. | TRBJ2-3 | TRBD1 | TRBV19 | CASSPGQGRGDTQYF | TGTGCCAGTAGTCCTGGACAGGGGAGAGGAGATACGCAGTATTTT
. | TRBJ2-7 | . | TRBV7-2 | CASSLGDRARLYEQYF | TGTGCCAGCAGCTTAGGGGATCGAGCGCGCCTCTACGAGCAGTACTTC
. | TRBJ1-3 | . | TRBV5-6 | CASTADTRGENTIYF | TGTGCCAGCACCGCGGACACAAGGGGGGAAAACACCATATATTTT
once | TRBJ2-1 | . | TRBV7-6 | CASSLSRGHYNEQFF | TGTGCCAGCAGCTTAAGCAGGGGACACTACAATGAGCAGTTCTTC
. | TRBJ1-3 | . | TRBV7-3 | CASSLLGGSSGNTIYF | TGTGCCAGCAGCCTCCTTGGAGGGTCCTCTGGAAACACCATATATTTT
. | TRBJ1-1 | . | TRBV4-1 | CASSQDLATEAFF | TGCGCCAGCAGCCAAGATCTGGCCACTGAAGCTTTCTTT
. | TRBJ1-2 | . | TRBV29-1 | CSVEGQDVYGYTF | TGCAGCGTTGAGGGCCAGGATGTTTATGGCTACACCTTC
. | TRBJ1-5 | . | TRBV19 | CASSVYISNQPQHF | TGTGCCAGTAGTGTCTATATTTCGAATCAGCCCCAGCATTTT
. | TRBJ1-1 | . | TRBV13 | CASSSGRVTEAFF | TGTGCCAGCAGCTCAGGGAGGGTTACTGAAGCTTTCTTT
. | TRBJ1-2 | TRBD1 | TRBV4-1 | CASSPQGSSNYGYTF | TGCGCCAGCAGTCCACAGGGGTCGTCTAATTATGGCTACACCTTC
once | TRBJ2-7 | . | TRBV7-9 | CASSLVGAGSSYEQYF | TGTGCCAGCAGCTTAGTTGGCGCGGGATCCTCCTACGAGCAGTACTTC
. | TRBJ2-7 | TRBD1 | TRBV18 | CASSLMTGGFPYEQYF | TGTGCCAGCTCACTTATGACAGGGGGCTTCCCCTACGAGCAGTACTTC
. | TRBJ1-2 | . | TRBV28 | CASSPQESGYTF | TGTGCCAGCAGCCCCCAGGAGAGTGGCTACACCTTC
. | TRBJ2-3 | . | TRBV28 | CASSSLGGDARGHTDTQYF | TGTGCCAGCAGCTCCCTAGGCGGGGACGCACGGGGGCACACAGATACGCAGTATTTT
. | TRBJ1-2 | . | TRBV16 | CASSQSLGTNYGYTF | TGTGCCAGCAGCCAATCTCTGGGGACTAACTATGGCTACACCTTC
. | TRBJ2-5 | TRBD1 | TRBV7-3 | CASSLGQAETQYF | TGTGCCAGCAGCTTAGGACAGGCAGAGACCCAGTACTTC
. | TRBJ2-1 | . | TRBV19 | CASSMARRQFF | TGTGCCAGTAGTATGGCAAGGAGGCAGTTCTTC
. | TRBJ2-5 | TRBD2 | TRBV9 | CASSVLAAGGTQYF | TGTGCCAGCAGCGTCCTAGCGGCCGGGGGGACCCAGTACTTC
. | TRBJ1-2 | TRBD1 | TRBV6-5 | CASSYSRQGGYGYTF | TGTGCCAGCAGTTATTCCCGACAGGGAGGCTATGGCTACACCTTC
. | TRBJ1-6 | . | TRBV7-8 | CASGSGTNSPLHF | TGTGCCAGCGGTAGCGGGACCAATTCACCCCTCCACTTT
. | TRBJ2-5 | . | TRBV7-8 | CASSLIPQSETQYF | TGTGCCAGCAGCTTGATACCACAGTCGGAGACCCAGTACTTC
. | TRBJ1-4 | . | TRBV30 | CAWSVGVWGLTRATNEKLFF | TGTGCCTGGAGTGTGGGGGTTTGGGGCCTTACCAGGGCAACTAATGAAAAACTGTTTTTT
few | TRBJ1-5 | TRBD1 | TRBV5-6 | CASSYGTGTQPQHF | TGTGCCAGCAGCTACGGGACAGGGACACAGCCCCAGCATTTT
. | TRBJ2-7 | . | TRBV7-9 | CASGRSGSYEQYF | TGTGCCAGTGGACGGAGCGGATCCTACGAGCAGTACTTC
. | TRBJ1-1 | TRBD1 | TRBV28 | CASIEEGALNTEAFF | TGTGCCAGCATTGAGGAGGGGGCGTTAAACACTGAAGCTTTCTTT
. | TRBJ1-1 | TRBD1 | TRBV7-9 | CASSLPYPDPGGGGFF | TGTGCCAGCAGCTTACCCTACCCAGACCCAGGGGGCGGGGGTTTCTTT
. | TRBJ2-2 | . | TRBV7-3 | CASSLTPRGSNTGELFF | TGTGCCAGCAGCTTAACTCCGCGGGGCTCGAACACCGGGGAGCTGTTTTTT
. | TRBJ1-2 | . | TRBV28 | CASSWTAEGYGYTF | TGTGCCAGCAGCTGGACGGCAGAAGGGTATGGCTACACCTTC